What follows are 8 T cell receptor beta chains derived from one specimen sequenced in a study of T cell changes during pregnancy in multiple sclerosis. TCRdb keeps only in-frame clones here, not all; method: immunoSEQ multiplex PCR. The table shows 60,000 to 85,000 clones, with approximately 91% occurring only once. This specimen was peripheral blood, taken in the first trimester of pregnancy. The receptors here all came from a female donor with multiple sclerosis, enrolled in a pregnancy study.

This clone came up once. The chain uses TRBV28 and TRBJ1-1; 8 bases agree with TRBD1. The germline V gene has CDR1 MDHEN and CDR2 SYDVKM. The junction had 11 bases not matched to a gene; V was cut back by 8 bases and J by 6 bases. The CDR3 runs 14 residues. The CDR3 bases are TGTGCCAGCCAGGGGGCGGCGGATATCCCTGAAGCTTTCTTT. Its translation is CASQGAADIPEAFF.

The chain recombines TRBV2 with TRBJ2-7; a possible D gene is TRBD1 (5 bases). Germline V gene sequence: CDR1 SNHLY, CDR2 FYNNEI. V was clipped by 5 bases and J by 4 bases, with 18 bases between them. CDR3 length: 15 amino acids. This CDR3 reads CASSLLTKGEYEQYF. For the CDR3, the DNA is TGTGCCAGCAGTTTACTCACCAAAGGGGAATACGAGCAGTACTTC.

J is TRBJ1-2 and V is TRBV30; weak D call: TRBD1 (6 bases). This CDR3 is built from 12 residues. Germline CDR1 is GTSNPN and CDR2 is SVGIG (reference sequence). The CDR3 spells CALSRGAGGYTF. The CDR3 nucleotides are TGTGCTCTCTCCCGGGGGGCGGGAGGCTACACCTTC.

This clone appeared once. The V call is TRBV19, the J call TRBJ1-1; the D is unclear. The length of the CDR3 is 13 residues. The germline CDR1 and CDR2 sequences are LNHDA and SQIVND (reference sequence). V lost 4 bases and J lost 1, with 7 bases in between. The CDR3 loop is CASSTNRNTEAFF. DNA of the CDR3: TGTGCCAGTAGTACGAACAGGAACACTGAAGCTTTCTTT. The entire variable domain, with the rest obtained from reference TRBV19 and TRBJ1-1, is as follows: DGGITQSPKYLFRKEGQNVTLSCEQNLNHDAMYWYRQDPGQGLRLIYYSQIVNDFQKGDIAEGYSVSREKKESFPLTVTSAQKNPTAFYLCASSTNRNTEAFFGQGTRLTVV.

The V call is TRBV30, the J call TRBJ1-4; no definite D call. V was cut by 2 bases and J by 8 bases, with 15 bases left in between. Looked up from germline, CDR1 is GTSNPN and CDR2 is SVGIG (reference sequence). The CDR3 covers 14 residues. Written as DNA, the CDR3 is TGTGCCTGGAGTTTCGCAGGCGGAGGGGAAAAACTGTTTTTT. This encodes CAWSFAGGGEKLFF. Filled out from reference TRBV30 and TRBJ1-4, the complete variable domain reads SQTIHQWPATLVQPVGSPLSLECTVEGTSNPNLYWYRQAAGRGLQLLFYSVGIGQISSEVPQNLSASRPQDRQFILSSKKLLLSDSGFYLCAWSFAGGGEKLFFGSGTQLSVL.

V usage is TRBV7-3 and J usage is TRBJ2-1; D uncertain. Germline values: CDR1 SGHTA, CDR2 FQGTGA. V was pared by 3 bases and J by 9 bases, with 9 bases between. This CDR3 is 12 amino acids long. The CDR3 spells CASSLGPREQFF. The CDR3 DNA reads TGTGCCAGCAGCTTGGGCCCCCGTGAGCAGTTCTTC.

CDR3 residues: CATSRGRETGELFF. The CDR3 region has the DNA TGTGCCACCAGCAGAGGGAGGGAAACCGGGGAGCTGTTTTTT. The chain couples TRBV15 to TRBJ2-2, with D tentatively TRBD2 (6 bases). The CDR3 sequence is 14 residues long. Germline-derived CDR1 and CDR2 are LNHNV and YYDKDF (reference sequence). The V end was cut by 1 base, the J end by 5 bases, with 8 bases between. Looking up the rest from reference TRBV15 and TRBJ2-2 gives the full variable domain: DAMVIQNPRYQVTQFGKPVTLSCSQTLNHNVMYWYQQKSSQAPKLLFHYYDKDFNNEADTPDNFQSRRPNTSFCFLDIRSPGLGDTAMYLCATSRGRETGELFFGEGSRLTVL.

The V call is TRBV29-1, the J call TRBJ1-1; the D gene is possibly TRBD1 (6 bases). V shed 5 bases and J shed 1 base, with 8 bases lying between them. The length of the CDR3 is 12 residues. Looked up from germline, CDR1 is SQVTM and CDR2 is ANQGSEA. CDR3 loop: CSVQTGNTEAFF. The CDR3, as DNA: TGCAGCGTTCAGACAGGGAACACTGAAGCTTTCTTT.